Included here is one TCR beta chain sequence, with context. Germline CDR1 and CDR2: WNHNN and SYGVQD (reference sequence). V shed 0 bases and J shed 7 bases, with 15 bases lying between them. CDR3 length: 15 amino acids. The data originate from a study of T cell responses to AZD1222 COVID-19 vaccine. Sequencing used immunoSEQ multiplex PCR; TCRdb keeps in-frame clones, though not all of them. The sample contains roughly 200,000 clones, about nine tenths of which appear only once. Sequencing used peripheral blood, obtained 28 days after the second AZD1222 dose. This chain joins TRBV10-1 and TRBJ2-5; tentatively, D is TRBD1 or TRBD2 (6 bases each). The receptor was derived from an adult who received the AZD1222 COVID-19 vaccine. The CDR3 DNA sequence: TGCGCCAGCAGTGAGTCGGGGGGCTTCCAGGGGACCCAGTACTTC. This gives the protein CASSESGGFQGTQYF.